This entry lists 24 T cell receptor beta chains sequenced from one sample in a study of T cell responses to AZD1222 COVID-19 vaccine. Data came from immunoSEQ multiplex PCR; TCRdb stores just in-frame clones and leaves some out. The sample shows tens of thousands of clones, nearly 90% of them seen only once. This material consisted of peripheral blood, taken on day 0 of AZD1222 vaccination. The origin of the receptors is an adult in good health.

The chain employs TRBV7-2 and TRBJ1-1; D is unclear. The CDR3 spans 14 residues. The V gene's germline CDR1 is SGHTA and CDR2 FQGNSA. Trimming took off 5 bases at V and 1 base at J, with 11 bases between the two ends. Written as DNA, the CDR3 is TGTGCCAGCAGCCCTCCGCGATCGAACACTGAAGCTTTCTTT. It yields the protein CASSPPRSNTEAFF.

The chain uses TRBV6-5 and TRBJ1-2; D possibly corresponds to TRBD1 (6 bases). Germline V gene lookup returns CDR1 MNHEY and CDR2 SVGAGI. The CDR3 totals 15 residues. Trimming stripped 6 bases from V and 1 base from J, with 15 bases between. The CDR3 sequence is CASRYPQGSNYGYTF. CDR3 in DNA: TGTGCCAGCAGGTACCCACAGGGTAGTAACTATGGCTACACCTTC.

This chain uses TRBV3-1 (or the pseudogene TRBV3-2) with TRBJ1-1; 7 bases align to TRBD1. In germline, CDR1 is LGHDT, CDR2 YNNKEL (reference sequence). With 5 bases clipped from V and 0 bases from J, the junction kept 9 bases outside the gene matches. The CDR3 loop spans 16 amino acids. Here the CDR3 reads CASSSRQGLMNTEAFF. The CDR3 DNA reads as TGTGCCAGCAGCTCAAGACAGGGCCTCATGAACACTGAAGCTTTCTTT.

The chain joins TRBV6-2 or TRBV6-3 to TRBJ1-2; D gene unclear. CDR3 length equals 15 residues. Trimming removed 2 bases from V and 6 bases from J, with 16 bases in between. Germline CDR1 reads MNHEY; CDR2 reads SVGEGT. The DNA of the CDR3 is TGTGCCAGCAGTTACACCCTTACGTGGCCCGATGGCTACACCTTC. Encoded protein: CASSYTLTWPDGYTF.

The rearrangement joins TRBV6-1 to TRBJ1-2, with a possible D match to TRBD1 (6 bases). V was cut by 2 bases and J by 4 bases, with 14 bases left in between. CDR3 length equals 15 residues. Germline V CDR1 and CDR2: MNHNS, SASEGT. CDR3 residues: CASSEPPDRSYGYTF. CDR3 bases: TGTGCCAGCAGTGAACCGCCCGACAGGAGCTATGGCTACACCTTC.

The chain uses TRBV4-3 and TRBJ2-1, with 12 bases fitting TRBD2. The J segment lost 9 bases and the V segment lost 3 bases, leaving 9 bases of the junction unmatched. The CDR3 spans 16 residues. Germline V lookup: CDR1 LGHNA, CDR2 YSLEER. The DNA of the CDR3 is TGCGCCAGCAGCCAGGTTGGGACTAGCGGGCGGGGTGAGCAGTTCTTC. It encodes CASSQVGTSGRGEQFF.

The CDR3 DNA reads as TGTGCCAGCAGCCAAGTTTGGCAGAGCTCTGGAAACACCATATATTTT. Its protein is CASSQVWQSSGNTIYF. The rearrangement joins TRBV4-2 to TRBJ1-3; no clear D. Germline lookup yields CDR1 LGHNA and CDR2 YNFKEQ. This CDR3 has 16 residues. V lost 1 base and J lost 0, with 10 bases in between.

The chain has TRBV19 and TRBJ1-2; no firm D call. Germline V lookup: CDR1 LNHDA, CDR2 SQIVND (reference sequence). This CDR3 spans 14 amino acids. Trimming removed 8 bases at V and 4 bases at J, with 17 bases between. For the CDR3, the DNA is TGTGCCAGTCGGGAGGCCGTTGAGAGCTATGGCTACACCTTC. This codes for CASREAVESYGYTF.

This rearrangement joins TRBV7-6 to TRBJ2-5, with 13 bases fitting TRBD2. The ends lost 5 bases at V and 5 bases at J; junction bases unmatched: 2. This CDR3 has 14 residues. CDR1 is SGHVS, CDR2 FNYEAQ, per germline. This chain's CDR3 is CASSRGLAGETQYF. Here the CDR3 DNA reads TGTGCCAGCAGCCGGGGACTAGCGGGGGAGACCCAGTACTTC.

The chain is built from TRBV5-5 and TRBJ1-1, with D tentatively TRBD1 (5 bases). V lost 7 bases to trimming and J lost 4 bases, with 23 bases between them. This CDR3 is 16 amino acids long. Germline CDR1 SGHKS, CDR2 YYEKEE (reference sequence). The CDR3 nucleotides are TGTGCCAGCCGGACCATCGAAGGGGCGGGAATCACTGAAGCTTTCTTT. As protein: CASRTIEGAGITEAFF.

V is TRBV12-3 or TRBV12-4 and J is TRBJ1-5; D call uncertain. Between the trimmed V and J ends, which lost 6 bases and 2 bases, there was a span of 8 bases. The CDR3 covers 13 residues. This CDR3 is CASSGGGNQPQHF. The CDR3 DNA sequence: TGTGCCAGCAGCGGAGGTGGCAATCAGCCCCAGCATTTT.

The chain joins TRBV5-5 to TRBJ1-4; D not certain. Trimming left V 4 bases short and J 5 bases short, with 12 bases between. CDR3 length: 14 amino acids. Germline loops: CDR1 SGHKS, CDR2 YYEKEE (reference sequence). The CDR3 loop is CASSLRLFNEKLFF. As DNA, the CDR3 is TGTGCCAGCAGCCTTAGACTCTTCAATGAAAAACTGTTTTTT. Full variable domain (missing parts from reference TRBV5-5 and TRBJ1-4): DAGVTQSPTHLIKTRGQQVTLRCSPISGHKSVSWYQQVLGQGPQFIFQYYEKEERGRGNFPDRFSARQFPNYSSELNVNALLLGDSALYLCASSLRLFNEKLFFGSGTQLSVL.

J is TRBJ2-7 and V is TRBV6-1, with 13 bases lining up with TRBD2. Trimming cost V 4 bases and J 0 bases; bases outside gene matches: 3. There are 16 residues in the CDR3. Germline V gene data show CDR1 as MNHNS and CDR2 as SASEGT. In DNA form, the CDR3 reads TGTGCCAGCAGTGCCGGACTAGCGGGGGACTCCTACGAGCAGTACTTC. Its protein product is CASSAGLAGDSYEQYF.

The CDR3 spells CASSQDQGTLVCPYNSPLHF. The DNA of the CDR3 is TGTGCCAGCAGCCAAGACCAAGGGACCTTGGTTTGCCCCTATAATTCACCCCTCCACTTT. This chain connects TRBV3-1 (or the pseudogene TRBV3-2) to TRBJ1-6; D may be TRBD1 (5 bases). The length of the CDR3 is 20 residues. CDR1 is LGHDT and CDR2 is YNNKEL in the germline V gene (reference sequence). Between the trimmed V and J ends, which lost 0 bases and 2 bases, there was a span of 20 bases.

The rearrangement links TRBV5-4 to TRBJ1-1; tentatively, D is TRBD1 (5 bases). With 0 bases removed from V and 0 bases from J, the gap between germline ends came to 9 bases. This CDR3 contains 15 residues. Germline-derived CDR1 and CDR2 are SGHNT and YYREEE (reference sequence). The CDR3 coding sequence is TGTGCCAGCAGCTTGGTTCAGGGTCTGAACACTGAAGCTTTCTTT. Protein product: CASSLVQGLNTEAFF. The whole variable domain, filled in from reference TRBV5-4 and TRBJ1-1, reads ETGVTQSPTHLIKTRGQQVTLRCSSQSGHNTVSWYQQALGQGPQFIFQYYREEENGRGNFPPRFSGLQFPNYSSELNVNALELDDSALYLCASSLVQGLNTEAFFGQGTRLTVV.

The J gene is TRBJ1-2, the V gene TRBV3-1 (or the pseudogene TRBV3-2); TRBD1 might be the D (5 bases). Trimming took 3 bases from V and 4 from J, leaving 12 bases between them. This CDR3 is built from 14 residues. Germline V gives CDR1 LGHDT, CDR2 YNNKEL (reference sequence). As DNA, the CDR3 is TGTGCCAGCAGCCAGGGACCCGCTGGCTATGGCTACACCTTC. This gives the protein CASSQGPAGYGYTF.

The gene calls are TRBV7-8 and TRBJ2-7; D not resolved. The CDR3 sequence is 17 residues long. Germline loops: CDR1 SGHVS, CDR2 FQNEAQ. Trimming pared 0 bases from V and 1 base from J, leaving 16 bases between. The CDR3 reads CASSLAFPRIGSYEQYF. The CDR3 DNA reads as TGTGCCAGCAGCTTAGCGTTCCCGCGCATTGGTTCCTACGAGCAGTACTTC.

This sequence joins TRBV6-2 or TRBV6-3 and TRBJ1-1; maybe TRBD1 (6 bases). This CDR3 contains 16 residues. From germline, CDR1 is MNHEY and CDR2 SVGEGT. Trimming cost V 2 bases and J 0 bases, with 13 bases left between them. In DNA form, the CDR3 reads TGTGCCAGCAGTTACGGCAGGGGCTATATGAACACTGAAGCTTTCTTT. Encoded protein: CASSYGRGYMNTEAFF.

The J gene is TRBJ1-2, the V gene TRBV6-5; TRBD1 agrees at 7 bases. Germline assignment: CDR1 MNHEY and CDR2 SVGAGI. The CDR3 consists of 15 residues. Trimming removed 0 bases from V and 3 bases from J; junction bases left unmatched: 4. The CDR3 here is CASSYSSRGDYGYTF. CDR3 DNA sequence: TGTGCCAGCAGTTACTCTTCCAGGGGGGACTATGGCTACACCTTC.

The V and J genes are TRBV7-2 and TRBJ1-1, with D perhaps matching TRBD1 (5 bases). CDR3 length: 18 residues. Germline V gene data show CDR1 as SGHTA and CDR2 as FQGNSA. V was cut by 5 bases and J by 0 bases, with 22 bases left in between. CDR3 coding DNA: TGTGCCAGCAGCCATTTAATCCTGGGGGTTTTGCTGAACACTGAAGCTTTCTTT. Translation gives CASSHLILGVLLNTEAFF.

The sample holds one count of this clone. The chain uses TRBV9 and TRBJ1-6; D remains ambiguous. Germline loops: CDR1 SGDLS, CDR2 YYNGEE. V was pared by 4 bases and J by 0 bases, with 14 bases between. The CDR3 has 17 residues. CDR3 region: CASSLSGESSYNSPLHF. In DNA form, the CDR3 reads TGTGCCAGCAGCCTCAGCGGGGAGAGCTCCTATAATTCACCCCTCCACTTT.

Details on this clone: This CDR3 is also generated by other DNA sequences in the sample. The rearrangement uses TRBV18 and TRBJ2-5; tentatively, D is TRBD2 (5 bases). This CDR3 comprises 13 residues. V gave up 4 bases and J gave up 4 bases, with 10 bases separating them. Germline CDR1 and CDR2: KGHSH and LQKENI. The CDR3: CASSQGGGETQYF. In DNA form, the CDR3 reads TGTGCCAGCTCACAGGGCGGAGGAGAGACCCAGTACTTC.

V is TRBV24-1 and J is TRBJ2-5; 10 positions agree with TRBD1. After removal of 1 base from V and 5 bases from J, the junction contained 12 bases not matched to a gene. CDR1 is KGHDR and CDR2 is SFDVKD in the germline V gene. The CDR3 is made up of 18 amino acids. This CDR3 is CATSDFGTGEGSWETQYF. CDR3 DNA: TGTGCCACCAGTGATTTTGGGACAGGGGAAGGGTCGTGGGAGACCCAGTACTTC.

The chain is built from TRBV15 and TRBJ2-1; D unclear. Looked up from germline, CDR1 is LNHNV and CDR2 is YYDKDF (reference sequence). The CDR3 has 16 amino acids. The V end lost 0 bases, the J end lost 6 bases, and 15 bases lay between the germline ends. The CDR3 loop reads CATSRDRVNLFNEQFF. In DNA, the CDR3 is TGTGCCACCAGCAGAGACAGAGTCAACCTGTTCAATGAGCAGTTCTTC.